Shown below are 30 T cell receptor beta chains from a single sample sequenced in a study of beta chain features in type 1 diabetes (dated by TCRdb to the late 2010s). Library prep was done by the immunoSEQ multiplex PCR assay. The High Capacity cDNA Reverse Transcription Kit was used to reverse transcribe all of the isolated RNA, meaning that expressed TCRB transcripts were what got sequenced. TCRdb obtained this table from immuneACCESS and retained in-frame rearrangements with V and J assigned. These tables miss some clones; where compared with another copy, unresolved V genes account for less than half of the shortfall, and the remainder is unexplained. Recorded for this sample are 200,000 to 300,000 clones; 25% to 35% of them occurred a single time. Approximately 4% of the sample is held by the ten biggest clonotypes. The sample consisted of central memory CD4+ T cells from blood. These receptor sequences come from a man aged 30-40 years in good health.

The chain carries TRBV28 and TRBJ1-5; D ambiguous. Germline values: CDR1 MDHEN, CDR2 SYDVKM. This CDR3 comprises 13 residues. The V end lost 3 bases, the J end lost 3 bases, and 6 bases lay between the germline ends. The CDR3 protein is CASSFSFNQPQHF. CDR3 in DNA: TGTGCCAGCAGTTTCTCCTTCAATCAGCCCCAGCATTTT.

Remarks on this clone: The same CDR3 also results from other DNA sequences found in this sample. The J gene is TRBJ2-7, the V gene TRBV4-3; no firm D call. Looked up from germline, CDR1 is LGHNA and CDR2 is YSLEER. The CDR3 has 13 amino acids. Trimming shortened V by 1 base and J by 3 bases, and 7 bases separated the two germline ends. The CDR3 sequence is CASSQVPSYEQYF. The CDR3 DNA sequence: TGCGCCAGCAGCCAAGTCCCCAGCTACGAGCAGTACTTC.

This clone was observed many times. The rearrangement links TRBV7-2 to TRBJ2-1; the D is unclear. The V gene lost 6 bases and the J gene lost 9 bases, with 12 bases spanning the gap. Germline V lookup: CDR1 SGHTA, CDR2 FQGNSA. The CDR3 covers 12 residues. The CDR3 DNA sequence: TGTGCCAGCAGTCGTCTAACGGTTGAGCAGTTCTTC. It codes for CASSRLTVEQFF.

The V gene is TRBV7-9, the J gene TRBJ1-1; D not resolved. V was shortened by 6 bases and J by 0 bases, with 8 bases between the two germline ends. CDR1 and CDR2 from the germline V gene are SEHNR and FQNEAQ (reference sequence). The CDR3 spans 13 residues. DNA of the CDR3: TGTGCCAGCAGACGTGATGTGAACACTGAAGCTTTCTTT. Protein: CASRRDVNTEAFF.

The sample holds a few counts of this clone. The chain joins TRBV2 to TRBJ2-7, with D possibly matching TRBD2 (6 bases). The ends were cut back, 7 bases at V and 4 bases at J, with 14 bases in the middle. The CDR3 has 13 residues. Looked up from germline, CDR1 is SNHLY and CDR2 is FYNNEI. As DNA, the CDR3 is TGTGCCAGCAATCGACTAGACGGGTACGAGCAGTACTTC. Residues: CASNRLDGYEQYF. Based on the CDR3 plus reference TRBV2 and TRBJ2-7, the full variable domain is EPEVTQTPSHQVTQMGQEVILRCVPISNHLYFYWYRQILGQKVEFLVSFYNNEISEKSEIFDDQFSVERPDGSNFTLKIRSTKLEDSAMYFCASNRLDGYEQYFGPGTRLTVT.

The chain has TRBV4-3 and TRBJ2-1; the match to TRBD2 covers 7 bases. The J segment lost 15 bases and the V segment lost 0 bases, leaving 8 bases of the junction unmatched. The length of the CDR3 is 13 residues. Germline loops: CDR1 LGHNA, CDR2 YSLEER. In DNA, the CDR3 is TGCGCCAGCAGCCAAGATCAAGGCGGGGAGGGGTTCTTC. Protein: CASSQDQGGEGFF.

This clone was seen only a few times. The V and J genes are TRBV6-5 and TRBJ1-3; 9 bases line up with TRBD1. CDR1 MNHEY and CDR2 SVGAGI come from the germline V gene. Trimming at V came to 6 bases and at J to 4 bases, leaving 7 bases not matched to a gene. The CDR3 consists of 15 residues. The CDR3 sequence is CASSNRGPWGNTIYF. CDR3 sequence (DNA): TGTGCCAGCAGCAACAGGGGGCCGTGGGGAAACACCATATATTTT.

The chain combines TRBV6-1 with TRBJ1-2, with 7 bases identical to TRBD1. The CDR3 covers 16 residues. V was pared by 2 bases and J by 8 bases, with 14 bases of the junction left unmatched. Germline CDR1 MNHNS, CDR2 SASEGT. CDR3 nucleotide sequence: TGTGCCAGCAGTGAATCGGGACAGCCCTCAAGGGGGGGCTACACCTTC. Translation: CASSESGQPSRGGYTF.

This clone occurred a few times. This chain uses TRBV15 with TRBJ2-7; 7 positions agree with TRBD2. J gave up 4 bases and V 5 bases, and 5 bases lay outside the gene matches. The CDR3 is made up of 13 amino acids. CDR1 and CDR2 (germline): LNHNV, YYDKDF (reference sequence). The DNA of the CDR3 is TGTGCCACCAGCGGCTGGGGGGGATACGAGCAGTACTTC. Residues: CATSGWGGYEQYF.

The chain employs TRBV6-1 and TRBJ2-5; TRBD2 aligns across 8 bases. Germline-derived CDR1 and CDR2 are MNHNS and SASEGT. V gave up 3 bases and J gave up 5 bases; unmatched junction bases: 11. This CDR3 is 16 amino acids long. The CDR3 sequence is CASSDSRRGAVETQYF. CDR3 nucleotide sequence: TGTGCCAGCAGTGATTCACGGCGGGGGGCCGTGGAGACCCAGTACTTC.

The rearrangement uses TRBV2 and TRBJ2-5; 7 positions match TRBD2. V was clipped by 1 base and J by 4 bases; unmatched bases: 3. The CDR3 has 14 residues. Germline V gene lookup returns CDR1 SNHLY and CDR2 FYNNEI. In nucleotides, the CDR3 is TGTGCCAGCAGTGAAGGGTCTAGCGGAGAGACCCAGTACTTC. Its translation is CASSEGSSGETQYF.

This clone appeared a single time. The V call is TRBV2, the J call TRBJ2-1; 7 bases are shared with TRBD1. Germline CDR1 reads SNHLY; CDR2 reads FYNNEI. J was trimmed by 0 bases and V by 9 bases; bases with no gene match: 5. This CDR3 contains 14 residues. CDR3 in amino acids: CASGQDTSYNEQFF. CDR3 DNA: TGTGCCAGTGGACAGGATACCTCCTACAATGAGCAGTTCTTC.

The CDR3 loop is CASSEQGYTDTQYF. For the CDR3, the DNA is TGTGCCAGCAGCGAACAGGGTTACACAGATACGCAGTATTTT. The gene calls are TRBV11-1 and TRBJ2-3; possibly TRBD1 for D (6 bases). Looked up from germline, CDR1 is SGHAT and CDR2 is FQDESV (reference sequence). V was shortened by 5 bases and J by 2 bases, with 11 bases between the two germline ends. This CDR3 is 14 amino acids long.

The CDR3 protein is CASSLTPAGDTQYF. The CDR3 DNA is TGTGCCAGCAGCCTGACCCCCGCAGGAGATACGCAGTATTTT. The rearrangement uses TRBV7-9 and TRBJ2-3; D is unresolved. Germline loops: CDR1 SEHNR, CDR2 FQNEAQ (reference sequence). The CDR3 has 14 residues. V lost 5 bases to trimming and J lost 5 bases, with 14 bases between them.

This clone came up a few times. The chain has TRBV29-1 and TRBJ2-3; 10 nucleotides line up with TRBD2. The CDR3 contains 14 residues. V shed 6 bases and J 11 bases; nucleotides not matched to a gene: 14. Germline CDR1 and CDR2: SQVTM and ANQGSEA. For the CDR3, the DNA is TGCAGCGTGGACCAACTAGCGGGGCCGAACCAGCAGTATTTT. This codes for CSVDQLAGPNQQYF.

The V call is TRBV30, the J call TRBJ1-5, with a tentative D call TRBD1 (5 bases). Germline-derived CDR1 and CDR2 are GTSNPN and SVGIG (reference sequence). The CDR3 is made up of 13 amino acids. Trimming took off 2 bases at V and 3 bases at J, with 8 bases between the two ends. CDR3 residues: CAWSRQPNQPQHF. The CDR3 DNA sequence: TGTGCCTGGAGTCGACAGCCCAATCAGCCCCAGCATTTT.

This clone was seen only a few times. The rearrangement joins TRBV7-2 to TRBJ2-7; TRBD1 or TRBD2 may be the D gene (5 bases each). Germline loops: CDR1 SGHTA, CDR2 FQGNSA. V was pared by 4 bases and J by 6 bases, with 16 bases between. This CDR3 comprises 14 residues. Here the CDR3 DNA reads TGTGCCAGCAGCTCAACCGGGACCGCCCCCGAGCAGTACTTC. It is translated as CASSSTGTAPEQYF.

The V gene is TRBV25-1, the J gene TRBJ2-3; D perhaps matches TRBD2 (6 bases). Per the germline V gene, CDR1 is MGHDK and CDR2 is SYGVNS. The CDR3 is 15 amino acids. With 0 bases removed from V and 5 bases from J, the gap between germline ends came to 12 bases. Here the CDR3 reads CASSEYVPGGDTQYF. CDR3 sequence (DNA): TGTGCCAGCAGTGAATACGTACCCGGGGGAGATACGCAGTATTTT.

The rearrangement uses TRBV5-1 and TRBJ2-5; tentative D call: TRBD2 (6 bases). Germline loops: CDR1 SGHRS, CDR2 YFSETQ. The CDR3 contains 14 residues. V lost 3 bases, J lost 4 bases, and 13 bases lay in between. CDR3 bases: TGCGCCAGCAGCTCCCGACTAGGTGGAGAGACCCAGTACTTC. This gives the protein CASSSRLGGETQYF.

Only a few counts were recorded for this clone. This chain links TRBV6-1 with TRBJ1-2; tentative D call: TRBD1 (6 bases). The germline CDR1 and CDR2 sequences are MNHNS and SASEGT. The CDR3 is 15 amino acids. V was trimmed by 3 bases and J by 6 bases, leaving 17 bases between them. Written as DNA, the CDR3 is TGTGCCAGCAGTGACCCACAGGGCCGGACGGATGGCTACACCTTC. It yields the protein CASSDPQGRTDGYTF.

This clone was detected many times. The chain recombines TRBV27 with TRBJ2-1, with 10 bases fitting TRBD2. Germline V gene data show CDR1 as MNHEY and CDR2 as SMNVEV (reference sequence). The CDR3 runs to 12 residues. With 5 bases clipped from V and 10 bases from J, the junction kept 2 bases outside the gene matches. CDR3 residues: CASSQGLAEQFF. CDR3 bases: TGTGCCAGCAGTCAGGGACTAGCGGAGCAGTTCTTC.

The genes are TRBV6-5 and TRBJ2-1, with D perhaps assigned TRBD1 or TRBD2 (5 bases each). Trimming left V 2 bases short and J 2 bases short, with 10 bases between. CDR1 and CDR2 from the germline V gene are MNHEY and SVGAGI. The CDR3 loop spans 15 amino acids. CDR3 sequence (DNA): TGTGCCAGCAGTTACCAGCCGGGACCCTACAATGAGCAGTTCTTC. Translation: CASSYQPGPYNEQFF.

The V call is TRBV19, the J call TRBJ2-5; TRBD2 agrees at 8 bases. The germline V gene has CDR1 LNHDA and CDR2 SQIVND (reference sequence). The CDR3 is 16 amino acids. Trimming took 4 bases from V and 1 from J; bases not matched to a gene: 8. CDR3 DNA: TGTGCCAGTAGTACCAAGACTAGCGTAGCCCAAGAGACCCAGTACTTC. Its translation is CASSTKTSVAQETQYF.

This chain links TRBV27 with TRBJ2-1, with 8 bases that match TRBD1. Germline V gives CDR1 MNHEY, CDR2 SMNVEV (reference sequence). This CDR3 is 16 amino acids long. The V gene end was trimmed by 4 bases and the J gene end by 3 bases; junction bases not matched to a gene: 8. The CDR3 DNA is TGTGCCAGCAGTTCACTCGGGACAGGAAACTACAATGAGCAGTTCTTC. The encoded protein is CASSSLGTGNYNEQFF.

The gene calls are TRBV2 and TRBJ2-1; perhaps TRBD2 as D (6 bases). V lost 0 bases, J lost 6 bases, and 12 bases lay in between. The CDR3 consists of 15 residues. CDR1 is SNHLY, CDR2 FYNNEI, per germline. In DNA, the CDR3 is TGTGCCAGCAGTGAAGCGCAGAGTAGCGGCAATGAGCAGTTCTTC. It codes for CASSEAQSSGNEQFF.

The chain joins TRBV4-3 to TRBJ2-5; possibly TRBD2 for D (5 bases). CDR1 and CDR2 from the germline V gene are LGHNA and YSLEER. With 4 bases removed from V and 3 bases from J, the gap between germline ends came to 12 bases. This CDR3 is built from 14 residues. The CDR3 protein is CASSLRSGEETQYF. CDR3 sequence (DNA): TGCGCCAGCAGCCTCCGCAGCGGTGAAGAGACCCAGTACTTC.

The chain combines TRBV7-2 with TRBJ2-5, with D possibly called TRBD1 or TRBD2 (5 bases each). This CDR3 comprises 14 residues. CDR1 and CDR2 (germline): SGHTA, FQGNSA. Trimming removed 5 bases from V and 5 bases from J, with 15 bases in between. The CDR3 is CASSLTEGLETQYF. The CDR3 coding sequence is TGTGCCAGCAGCCTAACAGAGGGGTTGGAGACCCAGTACTTC. Full variable domain (rest looked up from reference TRBV7-2 and TRBJ2-5): GAGVSQSPSNKVTEKGKDVELRCDPISGHTALYWYRQSLGQGLEFLIYFQGNSAPDKSGLPSDRFSAERTGGSVSTLTIQRTQQEDSAVYLCASSLTEGLETQYFGPGTRLLVL.

This clone was found a few times. The chain carries TRBV30 and TRBJ2-7; D ambiguous. CDR3 length: 13 residues. From germline, CDR1 is GTSNPN and CDR2 SVGIG (reference sequence). Trimming cost V 0 bases and J 3 bases, with 9 bases left between them. The CDR3 loop is CAWSVQGGYEQYF. The CDR3 DNA follows: TGTGCCTGGAGTGTTCAAGGCGGCTACGAGCAGTACTTC.

V usage is TRBV18 and J usage is TRBJ1-6, with no clear D. There are 16 residues in the CDR3. V was shortened by 2 bases and J by 6 bases, with 14 bases between the two germline ends. Germline V gene sequence: CDR1 KGHSH, CDR2 LQKENI. The CDR3 protein is CASSPEGGSPNSPLHF. DNA of the CDR3: TGTGCCAGCTCACCAGAGGGCGGGTCTCCTAATTCACCCCTCCACTTT.

In this sample, this clone turned up many times. This chain uses TRBV25-1 with TRBJ2-3, with no clear D. CDR3 length equals 15 residues. Germline V gene sequence: CDR1 MGHDK, CDR2 SYGVNS. V dropped 2 bases and J dropped 2 bases, with 11 bases sitting between them. CDR3 sequence: CASSETGPTTDTQYF. The CDR3 DNA follows: TGTGCCAGCAGTGAAACCGGACCAACCACAGATACGCAGTATTTT.